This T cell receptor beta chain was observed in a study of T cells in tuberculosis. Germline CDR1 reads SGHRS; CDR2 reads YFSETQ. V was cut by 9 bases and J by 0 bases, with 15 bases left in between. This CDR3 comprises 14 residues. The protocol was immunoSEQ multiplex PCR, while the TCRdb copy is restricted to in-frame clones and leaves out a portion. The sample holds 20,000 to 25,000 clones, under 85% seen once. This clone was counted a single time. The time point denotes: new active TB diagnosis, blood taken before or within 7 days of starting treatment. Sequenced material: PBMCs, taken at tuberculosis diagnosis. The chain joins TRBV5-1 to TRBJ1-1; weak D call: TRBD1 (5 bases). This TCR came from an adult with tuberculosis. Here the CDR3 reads CATRMGGMNTEAFF. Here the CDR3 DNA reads TGCGCCACCCGAATGGGGGGAATGAACACTGAAGCTTTCTTT. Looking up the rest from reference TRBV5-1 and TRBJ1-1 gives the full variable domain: KAGVTQTPRYLIKTRGQQVTLSCSPISGHRSVSWYQQTPGQGLQFLFEYFSETQRNKGNFPGRFSGRQFSNSRSEMNVSTLELGDSALYLCATRMGGMNTEAFFGQGTRLTVV.